A single sample gave rise to the 7 T cell receptor beta chains below, sequenced in a study of blood T cell repertoires in COVID-19. Repertoires were generated with immunoSEQ multiplex PCR, while TCRdb's copy carries only in-frame clones and drops some. The table includes more than 100,000 clones, less than 90% detected once. What was sequenced was peripheral blood. Every receptor here comes from a man in his fifties or sixties with acute or convalescent COVID-19.

The rearrangement uses TRBV10-2 and TRBJ1-2, with no clear D. The CDR3 has 15 amino acids. Germline lookup yields CDR1 WSHSY and CDR2 SAAADI. Trimming pared 2 bases from V and 10 bases from J, leaving 20 bases between. In DNA, the CDR3 is TGCGCCAGCAGTGAGATACTCAATGGGCCCCCGGTCTACACCTTC. Translated: CASSEILNGPPVYTF.

This chain connects TRBV7-3 to TRBJ2-1; 16 bases fit TRBD2. The CDR3 sequence is 15 residues long. The V gene end was trimmed by 5 bases and the J gene end by 13 bases; junction bases not matched to a gene: 8. Germline values: CDR1 SGHTA, CDR2 FQGTGA. CDR3: CASSPSGTSGRAQFF. CDR3 in DNA: TGTGCCAGCAGCCCCTCCGGGACTAGCGGGAGGGCCCAGTTCTTC.

The V call is TRBV19, the J call TRBJ2-1, with D perhaps TRBD1 (5 bases). V lost 5 bases and J 8 bases, leaving 16 bases between the germline ends. Germline V lookup: CDR1 LNHDA, CDR2 SQIVND (reference sequence). There are 14 residues in the CDR3. CDR3 sequence: CASSPQGLYDEQFF. In DNA form, the CDR3 reads TGTGCCAGTAGTCCGCAGGGTCTATACGATGAGCAGTTCTTC.

The chain has TRBV7-9 and TRBJ1-6; TRBD1 matches at 7 bases. CDR1 is SEHNR and CDR2 is FQNEAQ in the germline V gene (reference sequence). There are 14 residues in the CDR3. After removal of 5 bases from V and 5 bases from J, the junction contained 3 bases not matched to a gene. CDR3 bases: TGTGCCAGCAGCCCCACAGGGGATAATTCACCCCTCCACTTT. The encoded protein is CASSPTGDNSPLHF.

The chain is built from TRBV11-2 and TRBJ1-1; D ambiguous. V was trimmed by 2 bases and J by 0 bases, leaving 7 bases between them. CDR1 SGHAT and CDR2 FQNNGV come from the germline V gene. The CDR3 is made up of 14 amino acids. This CDR3 is CASSLQVLNTEAFF. CDR3 nucleotide sequence: TGTGCCAGCAGCTTACAGGTTTTGAACACTGAAGCTTTCTTT. Full variable domain (rest looked up from reference TRBV11-2 and TRBJ1-1): EAGVAQSPRYKIIEKRQSVAFWCNPISGHATLYWYQQILGQGPKLLIQFQNNGVVDDSQLPKDRFSAERLKGVDSTLKIQPAKLEDSAVYLCASSLQVLNTEAFFGQGTRLTVV.

The V gene is TRBV6-2 or TRBV6-3, the J gene TRBJ2-5; possibly TRBD2 for D (6 bases). Germline values: CDR1 MNHEY, CDR2 SVGEGT. Trimming pared 2 bases from V and 1 base from J, leaving 17 bases between. CDR3 length equals 17 residues. The CDR3 spells CASSYRGIKASQETQYF. CDR3 DNA sequence: TGTGCCAGCAGTTACCGGGGGATTAAGGCTTCCCAAGAGACCCAGTACTTC.

This clone was seen a few times. The chain joins TRBV23-1 to TRBJ2-3; 11 bases align to TRBD2. TRBV23-1 belongs to the ORF category, with a function that is uncertain. After removal of 2 bases from V and 3 bases from J, the junction contained 4 bases not matched to a gene. This CDR3 region has 16 residues. In DNA form, the CDR3 reads TGCGCCAGCAGTCAAACTAGCGGGAGCATGACAGATACGCAGTATTTT. This codes for CASSQTSGSMTDTQYF.